The T cell receptor beta chain under discussion was sequenced for a study of CXCR3-negative and CXCR3-positive naive CD8 T cells. Study results and caveats: Against CXCR3-negative naive cells, CXCR3-positive naive cells showed more hydrophobic TRB CDR3s. Diversity proved comparably high across both naive subsets and much lower in memory CD8+ cells. Naive CXCR3-negative and CXCR3-positive cells had similar TRBV-TRBJ usage; memory differed.

Germline V CDR1 and CDR2: DFQATT, SNEGSKA (reference sequence). The CDR3 length is 11 residues. Points on this clonotype: Antigen: not known.

Through 5' RACE with UMI labels, the TRB cDNA libraries were prepared. With the 5' RACE reads reprocessed, TCRdb shows one record per CDR3 protein and no DNA. This table holds 110,000 or so distinct CDR3 sequences. Triplicate sorting captured approximately 300,000 cells each from every CD8+ T cell subset. J is TRBJ1-3 and V is TRBV20-1. The sample taken for sequencing was naive CXCR3+ CD8+ T cells from blood. Subset defined: CD45RO-CCR7+CD27+CD95- naive CD8+ T cells expressing CXCR3 (TNR3+). The TCR was taken from a human donor in good health. Some clones in this sample may be carry-over from other donors' samples. CDR3 in amino acids: CSARDLDTIYF.